This passage covers 26 T cell receptor beta chains from one sample sequenced in a study of blood T cell repertoires in COVID-19. Repertoires were generated with immunoSEQ multiplex PCR, while TCRdb's copy carries only in-frame clones and drops some. The data contain 56,000 or so clones, 85% to 90% of them seen just once; the ten biggest clones take up approximately 29%. Source material: peripheral blood. Receptor source: a human donor in a cohort sampled during active COVID-19.

The V gene is TRBV10-1, the J gene TRBJ2-1, with 13 positions matching TRBD2. V lost 3 bases and J lost 6; bases outside the gene matches: 8. Germline V gene sequence: CDR1 WNHNN, CDR2 SYGVQD (reference sequence). There are 17 residues in the CDR3. Here the CDR3 DNA reads TGCGCCAGCAGTGAAGGACTAGCGGGGGTTCTTTGCAATGAGCAGTTCTTC. Translation: CASSEGLAGVLCNEQFF.

The chain joins TRBV5-5 to TRBJ1-1; 7 bases match TRBD1. This CDR3 has 14 residues. Trimming cost V 4 bases and J 7 bases; bases outside gene matches: 10. Germline CDR1 reads SGHKS; CDR2 reads YYEKEE (reference sequence). CDR3: CASSPRTGDIEAFF. The CDR3 DNA sequence: TGTGCCAGCAGCCCCCGGACAGGTGACATTGAAGCTTTCTTT.

The V call is TRBV4-1, the J call TRBJ2-2; 12 bases line up with TRBD2. Germline lookup yields CDR1 MGHRA and CDR2 YSYEKL. V lost 4 bases, J lost 3 bases, and 6 bases stayed unmatched. The CDR3 extends over 17 amino acids. For the CDR3, the DNA is TGCGCCAGCAGCCGACAGACTAGCGGGAGTCACACCGGGGAGCTGTTTTTT. Protein sequence: CASSRQTSGSHTGELFF.

This chain uses TRBV7-8 with TRBJ2-1, with D perhaps matching TRBD2 (5 bases). Trimming took off 1 base at V and 7 bases at J, with 11 bases between the two ends. This CDR3 contains 14 residues. Germline CDR1 SGHVS, CDR2 FQNEAQ. The DNA for the CDR3 is TGTGCCAGCAGCTTAGTCGAGACTACAAATGAGCAGTTCTTC. Translation: CASSLVETTNEQFF.

The V and J genes are TRBV5-4 and TRBJ2-7; 14 bases fit TRBD2. J gave up 3 bases and V 3 bases, and 11 bases lay outside the gene matches. Looked up from germline, CDR1 is SGHNT and CDR2 is YYREEE (reference sequence). The CDR3 contains 18 residues. CDR3 sequence: CASSSGLGLAGAGYEQYF. The CDR3 bases are TGTGCCAGCAGCTCAGGGCTGGGACTAGCGGGAGCAGGCTACGAGCAGTACTTC.

The V gene is TRBV7-9, the J gene TRBJ1-2; no firm D call. V lost 5 bases and J lost 6, with 16 bases in between. The CDR3 is made up of 14 amino acids. The V gene's germline CDR1 is SEHNR and CDR2 FQNEAQ (reference sequence). The CDR3 spells CASSLGGSLHGYTF. Here the CDR3 DNA reads TGTGCCAGCAGCCTAGGAGGGTCGCTACATGGCTACACCTTC.

This chain joins TRBV7-2 and TRBJ2-5; no definite D call. This CDR3 has 11 residues. Germline V gene sequence: CDR1 SGHTA, CDR2 FQGNSA. The ends were cut back, 6 bases at V and 5 bases at J, with 7 bases in the middle. CDR3 region: CASSLMETQYF. CDR3 DNA sequence: TGTGCCAGCAGTCTTATGGAGACCCAGTACTTC.

The chain carries TRBV11-3 and TRBJ2-2, with D possibly matching TRBD1 (5 bases). The V and J ends lost 0 bases and 6 bases respectively, with 5 bases between them. Germline CDR1 SGHNT, CDR2 YENEEA. CDR3 size: 13 residues. This chain's CDR3 is CASSLEGPGELFF. The CDR3, as DNA: TGTGCCAGCAGCTTAGAGGGGCCCGGGGAGCTGTTTTTT.

This chain joins TRBV7-8 and TRBJ1-2, with D possibly being TRBD1 (5 bases). Germline lookup yields CDR1 SGHVS and CDR2 FQNEAQ. The CDR3 runs 19 residues. V was cut by 5 bases and J by 2 bases, with 27 bases left in between. The CDR3 sequence is CASSQFRAGYGAGNYGYTF. The CDR3, as DNA: TGTGCCAGCAGCCAATTTCGAGCAGGATATGGGGCTGGGAACTATGGCTACACCTTC.

This clone was seen more than once but under ten times. The chain couples TRBV10-1 to TRBJ2-7; the match to TRBD2 covers 9 bases. CDR3 length: 13 residues. CDR1 is WNHNN and CDR2 is SYGVQD in the germline V gene (reference sequence). V shed 5 bases and J 4 bases; nucleotides not matched to a gene: 3. The CDR3 DNA follows: TGCGCCAGCAGTACCGCGGGAGGGTACGAGCAGTACTTC. This gives the protein CASSTAGGYEQYF.

The V gene is TRBV18, the J gene TRBJ1-1; maybe TRBD1 (6 bases). Trimming removed 0 bases from V and 1 base from J, with 9 bases in between. This CDR3 spans 15 amino acids. Germline V lookup: CDR1 KGHSH, CDR2 LQKENI. The CDR3 DNA is TGTGCCAGCTCACCACCGACAGGTTCGAACACTGAAGCTTTCTTT. It specifies CASSPPTGSNTEAFF.

This rearrangement joins TRBV5-1 to TRBJ2-5; TRBD1 matches at 8 bases. Germline assignment: CDR1 SGHRS and CDR2 YFSETQ. J gave up 5 bases and V 2 bases, and 8 bases lay outside the gene matches. CDR3 length: 15 amino acids. The CDR3 region has the DNA TGCGCCAGCAGCTTCCAGGGGGCAGTCTGGGAGACCCAGTACTTC. Encoded protein: CASSFQGAVWETQYF.

To note about this clone: At the DNA level, this CDR3 is encoded by other sequences in the same sample as well. The V and J genes are TRBV28 and TRBJ2-7; 13 nucleotides match TRBD2. This CDR3 has 16 amino acids. The V gene's germline CDR1 is MDHEN and CDR2 SYDVKM. V dropped 6 bases and J dropped 4; count of bases not matched to a gene: 9. Written as DNA, the CDR3 is TGTGCCAGCAGGAAGACTAGCGGGAGGTCGAAATACGAGCAGTACTTC. It translates to CASRKTSGRSKYEQYF.

The V and J genes are TRBV7-8 and TRBJ2-4, with 7 bases fitting TRBD1. This CDR3 contains 15 residues. CDR1 is SGHVS and CDR2 is FQNEAQ in the germline V gene. With V trimmed by 5 bases and J by 3 bases, 7 bases remained unmatched. CDR3 sequence reads: CASSARDSGKNIQYF. In DNA form, the CDR3 reads TGTGCCAGCAGCGCAAGGGACAGTGGCAAAAACATTCAGTACTTC. The full variable domain, with the rest looked up from reference TRBV7-8 and TRBJ2-4, is GAGVSQSPRYKVAKRGQDVALRCDPISGHVSLFWYQQALGQGPEFLTYFQNEAQLDKSGLPSDRFFAERPEGSVSTLKIQRTQQEDSAVYLCASSARDSGKNIQYFGAGTRLSVL.

The chain uses TRBV11-2 and TRBJ2-1; no clear D. V was clipped by 1 base and J by 7 bases, with 8 bases between them. CDR1 SGHAT and CDR2 FQNNGV come from the germline V gene. CDR3 length: 13 amino acids. The CDR3 nucleotides read TGTGCCAGCAGCTTAGGAGCTCAAAATGAGCAGTTCTTC. Translation: CASSLGAQNEQFF. The complete variable domain, with remaining parts taken from reference TRBV11-2 and TRBJ2-1, reads EAGVAQSPRYKIIEKRQSVAFWCNPISGHATLYWYQQILGQGPKLLIQFQNNGVVDDSQLPKDRFSAERLKGVDSTLKIQPAKLEDSAVYLCASSLGAQNEQFFGPGTRLTVL.

This clone was observed once. V and J are TRBV7-2 and TRBJ1-5; no definite D call. The germline gives CDR1 SGHTA, CDR2 FQGNSA. Trimming left V 0 bases short and J 6 bases short, with 3 bases between. There are 12 residues in the CDR3. CDR3 amino acids: CASSLAAQPQHF. CDR3 nucleotides: TGTGCCAGCAGCTTAGCGGCTCAGCCCCAGCATTTT.

This chain connects TRBV18 to TRBJ1-6, with D maybe TRBD1 (5 bases). V was pared by 3 bases and J by 7 bases, with 16 bases between. CDR3 length: 16 residues. Germline V CDR1 and CDR2: KGHSH, LQKENI. CDR3: CASSPPGLIANSPLHF. CDR3 DNA: TGTGCCAGCTCACCCCCAGGGTTAATTGCGAATTCACCCCTCCACTTT.

The rearrangement links TRBV6-4 to TRBJ2-7, with 7 bases fitting TRBD1. Germline CDR1 MRHNA, CDR2 SNTAGT. The CDR3 is 13 residues long. The V gene end was trimmed by 0 bases and the J gene end by 5 bases; junction bases not matched to a gene: 1. The CDR3 is CASSDSQGDEQYF. In DNA, the CDR3 is TGTGCCAGCAGTGACTCTCAGGGGGACGAGCAGTACTTC.

This chain links TRBV2 with TRBJ1-3, with D maybe TRBD1 (6 bases). V dropped 8 bases and J dropped 0 bases, with 11 bases sitting between them. The V gene's germline CDR1 is SNHLY and CDR2 FYNNEI. The CDR3 consists of 14 residues. The CDR3 DNA follows: TGTGCCAGCCGCCAGGGGCCCTCTGGAAACACCATATATTTT. This codes for CASRQGPSGNTIYF.

The rearrangement links TRBV24-1 to TRBJ2-4, with D maybe TRBD2 (6 bases). Germline V gives CDR1 KGHDR, CDR2 SFDVKD. The CDR3 extends over 16 amino acids. V lost 2 bases to trimming and J lost 3 bases, with 13 bases between them. The CDR3 region has the DNA TGTGCCACCAGTGATTCAAAGGAGGGTGTCAAAAACATTCAGTACTTC. Amino acid sequence: CATSDSKEGVKNIQYF.

V gene TRBV18 combines with J gene TRBJ2-3, with 9 bases aligning to TRBD1. Germline V gene lookup returns CDR1 KGHSH and CDR2 LQKENI. With 2 bases clipped from V and 8 bases from J, the junction kept 8 bases outside the gene matches. The CDR3 length is 15 residues. CDR3 coding DNA: TGTGCCAGCTCACCAGGGACAGGGACGCAGGGTACGCAGTATTTT. This gives the protein CASSPGTGTQGTQYF. Full variable domain (rest looked up from reference TRBV18 and TRBJ2-3): NAGVMQNPRHLVRRRGQEARLRCSPMKGHSHVYWYRQLPEEGLKFMVYLQKENIIDESGMPKERFSAEFPKEGPSILRIQQVVRGDSAAYFCASSPGTGTQGTQYFGPGTRLTVL.

This clone was recorded once. This chain connects TRBV6-4 to TRBJ2-7; D is perhaps TRBD1 (6 bases). Trimming stripped 0 bases from V and 3 bases from J, with 12 bases between. CDR3 length equals 15 residues. The germline V gene has CDR1 MRHNA and CDR2 SNTAGT. This chain's CDR3 is CASSDSRARGYEQYF. As DNA, the CDR3 is TGTGCCAGCAGTGACTCGAGGGCCAGGGGCTACGAGCAGTACTTC.

V gene TRBV2 combines with J gene TRBJ2-7; TRBD1 agrees at 7 bases. The CDR3 loop spans 14 amino acids. Trimming cost V 6 bases and J 4 bases; bases outside gene matches: 9. Germline-derived CDR1 and CDR2 are SNHLY and FYNNEI. This CDR3 reads CASRPSGRGYEQYF. CDR3 nucleotides: TGTGCCAGCAGACCATCGGGCAGGGGGTACGAGCAGTACTTC.

This chain connects TRBV11-2 to TRBJ1-2; D not resolved. V was clipped by 4 bases and J by 6 bases, with 18 bases between them. The CDR3 contains 15 residues. Germline V gene sequence: CDR1 SGHAT, CDR2 FQNNGV. The CDR3 here is CASSSRRGALDGYTF. The CDR3 DNA reads as TGTGCCAGCAGCTCGCGACGAGGAGCCCTTGATGGCTACACCTTC.

J is TRBJ1-1 and V is TRBV5-1; 7 nucleotides line up with TRBD1. CDR1 and CDR2 from the germline V gene are SGHRS and YFSETQ. CDR3 size: 14 residues. V shed 4 bases and J 7 bases; nucleotides not matched to a gene: 10. The CDR3 DNA sequence: TGCGCCAGCAGCACATTTACCGGGACAGTTGAAGCTTTCTTT. Its translation is CASSTFTGTVEAFF.

The chain uses TRBV2 and TRBJ1-5, with no clear D. V lost 10 bases and J lost 4, with 17 bases in between. The germline CDR1 and CDR2 sequences are SNHLY and FYNNEI. The CDR3 loop spans 14 amino acids. The CDR3 region is CATQVGSGNQPQHF. The CDR3 DNA follows: TGTGCCACGCAAGTTGGGTCGGGGAATCAGCCCCAGCATTTT.